This T cell receptor beta chain was sequenced during a study of a mutant IDH1 vaccine in newly diagnosed glioma. The time point: week 5, during vaccination. Alongside topical imiquimod, each dose of vaccine comprised 300 ug of mutant IDH1 20-mer peptide. Donors had new IDH1-mutant astrocytomas of WHO grade 3 or 4 (ATRX-lost). The table came from immunoSEQ multiplex PCR; TCRdb's copy has only in-frame clones and leaves some out. The sample has 30,000 to 40,000 clones; around 81% are singletons. Details on this clone: Its antigen is currently unknown.

Here the sequenced sample was PBMCs, taken from a glioma patient whose treatment included an IDH1 peptide vaccine. The sequence derives from a man between 50 and 59 years old with glioma.

As DNA, the CDR3 is TGCGCCAGCAGCTTCGGCGAGGCTAGCAATCAGCCCCAGCATTTT. Translating it yields CASSFGEASNQPQHF. V is TRBV5-1 and J is TRBJ1-5; D is ambiguous. Between the trimmed V and J ends, which lost 2 bases and 0 bases, there was a span of 9 bases. Germline CDR1 reads SGHRS; CDR2 reads YFSETQ. This CDR3 has 15 amino acids.